This T cell receptor (beta chain) emerged from a study of blood T cell repertoires in COVID-19 (dated by TCRdb to about 2020). Regarding the study in general: Samples from collaborators originated in the United States, Italy and Spain and spanned both the acute and convalescent phases of COVID-19. The prospective study material was composed of cDNA or gDNA derived from T cells, B-cell-depleted T cells, or PBMCs. Samples came from the ongoing ImmuneRACE study (first 160 participants) plus 1,254 subjects from 6 global collaborators. Deeply sampled blood TCRbeta repertoires from subjects exposed to, actively infected with, or recovered from COVID-19 were included in the dataset. Where HLA class I and class II types were available, the types were taken from metadata supplied by the sample provider, not from assay-based typing. The repertoires were made available in a free public database intended to serve as a resource for research on the immune response to SARS-CoV-2. A de-identified subject ID, COVID-19 status, age in years and sex were almost always included in the sample metadata. The research as a whole found: How much clinical and demographic metadata was included differed by source and by participant, and the metadata was provided uncurated.

The germline V end is reduced by 2 bases and the J end by 4 bases; junction bases left unmatched: 4. Counted from cysteine to phenylalanine, this CDR3 has 15 amino acids. CDR3 DNA only is kept here, 45 bases in frame from base 1. From a lookup of the germline V gene, CDR1 and CDR2 are MDHEN and SYDVKM. At one collaborating source in Seattle, patients were enrolled during active infection and were followed longitudinally through the course of disease. Whole blood was collected in K2EDTA tubes by collaborating institutions according to the institutions' own protocols. For TCRbeta analysis, collaborators shipped samples in one of three forms: frozen whole blood, isolated PBMCs, or DNA extracted from either of those sample types. TCRbeta CDR3 regions were amplified from genomic DNA using the immunoSEQ Assay, a bias-controlled multiplex PCR. As for how the authors treated the data: Nucleated cell counts per sample were estimated from amplification of reference gene primers within the assay. To quantify the absolute abundance of each unique TCRbeta CDR3 rearrangement, sequence reads were collapsed and filtered. For each sample, productive Simpson clonality was calculated by taking the square root of Simpson's diversity index across productive rearrangements. Drawn from immuneACCESS, this table holds only the in-frame rearrangements with V and J called that TCRdb kept. Clones are partly lost; checked studies trace under half to an unresolved V gene and leave the rest unexplained. The DNA gave D and trimming, while V, J and clone size come from that table. Within this sample are 100,000 to 150,000 clones, with roughly four fifths of them counted one time only. The ten largest clones add up to about 18% of the sample.

Concerning this clone itself: The specificity of this receptor is unknown. Base-call qualities are not available, and no considerably larger clone is one nucleotide away. At the DNA level, this CDR3 is encoded by other sequences in the same sample as well.

Here the chain combines TRBV28 and TRBJ2-1; 8 of the junction bases match TRBD2. The origin of this receptor is a man aged 25-45 years with COVID-19, enrolled during active disease. Sequencing input: peripheral blood. The sequence in DNA is TGTGCCAGCAGTTTAGGGGCGGGAGGATACAATGAGCAGTTCTTC. Its protein reads: CASSLGAGGYNEQFF.